Listed below are T cell receptor beta chains from one sample, sequenced in a study of radiation and T cells in renal cell carcinoma. The table came from immunoSEQ multiplex PCR; TCRdb's copy has only in-frame clones and leaves some out. The sample comprises roughly 8,000 clones, roughly two thirds of which are singletons, and about 40% rests with the top ten. This material consisted of tumor tissue, taken from a patient whose treatment was nephrectomy without radiotherapy. These receptor sequences come from a woman in her 70s with renal cell carcinoma. Each CDR3 is given with its conserved first and last residue. D genes are given only for firm matches. Size is stated for part of the rows, as once, few or many counts, or as a class when the clone is expanded.

d_call	v_call	j_call	clone_size	cdr3_nt	cdr3_aa
-	TRBV9	TRBJ2-5	-	TGTGCCAGCAGCGCCGGGAGCGTGTCAGAGACCCAGTACTTC	CASSAGSVSETQYF
TRBD2	TRBV13	TRBJ2-1	-	TGTGCCAGCAGGGGACTAGCGAATGAGCAGTTCTTC	CASRGLANEQFF
-	TRBV9	TRBJ1-3	-	TGTGCCAGCAGGGGACTCTCTGGAAACACCATATATTTT	CASRGLSGNTIYF
TRBD1	TRBV5-1	TRBJ2-7	-	TGCGCCAGCAGCGAACAGGGGGTTTCCTACGAGCAGTACTTC	CASSEQGVSYEQYF
TRBD2	TRBV6-5	TRBJ2-1	once	TGTGCCAGCAGCCTCAGCGGGGGTTTCTACAATGAGCAGTTCTTC	CASSLSGGFYNEQFF
-	TRBV9	TRBJ2-6	-	TGTGCCAGCAGCGTACTGTCAGGGGGGGCTGGGGCCAACGTCCTGACTTTC	CASSVLSGGAGANVLTF
-	TRBV5-6	TRBJ1-2	-	TGTGCCAGCAGCTGGGGAAGGGTTAGTGGCTACACCTTC	CASSWGRVSGYTF
-	TRBV19	TRBJ2-7	-	TGTGCAGAGCACAGGGATTCCTACGAGCAGTACTTC	CAEHRDSYEQYF
TRBD2	TRBV7-8	TRBJ2-1	-	TGTGCCAGCAGCCTCCAGGGGCGGGGGGGCGGTGAGCAGTTCTTC	CASSLQGRGGGEQFF
TRBD2	TRBV7-9	TRBJ2-1	-	TGTGCCAGCAGCCCGAGGACTAGCGGGGACGGGTCGGATGAGCAGTTCTTC	CASSPRTSGDGSDEQFF
-	TRBV6-5	TRBJ1-4	-	TGTGCCAGCAGTCCTCGGGGGGACCATAATGAAAAACTGTTTTTT	CASSPRGDHNEKLFF
TRBD1	TRBV6-4	TRBJ2-1	-	TGTGCCAGCAGTGAACCGTCCCGGGACAGGGGGGGCCGCTACAATGAGCAGTTCTTC	CASSEPSRDRGGRYNEQFF
TRBD1	TRBV13	TRBJ1-2	-	TGTGCCAGCAGCTTGGACAGGGACTATGGCTACACCTTC	CASSLDRDYGYTF
TRBD1	TRBV9	TRBJ1-5	once	TGTGCCAGCAGCTCCGGGACAGGGCCATCGAATCAGCCCCAGCATTTT	CASSSGTGPSNQPQHF
TRBD1	TRBV5-1	TRBJ1-2	few	TGCGCCATCGGGACAGGGAGAGACTATGGCTACACCTTC	CAIGTGRDYGYTF
-	TRBV5-6	TRBJ1-3	few	TGTGCCAGCAGCTTGGCCGGAGGGGCTGGAAACACCATATATTTT	CASSLAGGAGNTIYF